The clone carrying this TCR beta chain was recorded once. Clinical history reported by participants formed the basis on which cohorts were assigned. Trimming took 1 base from V and 6 from J, leaving 12 bases between them. In germline, CDR1 is SGHVS, CDR2 FQNEAQ. The CDR3 is 15 residues long. The sample belongs to a study of blood T cell repertoires in COVID-19. Study as a whole: The origin of the acute and convalescent COVID-19 samples was the United States, Italy and Spain. T cells, B-cell-depleted T cells, or PBMCs supplied cDNA or gDNA.

Libraries were prepared by immunoSEQ multiplex PCR; TCRdb keeps only in-frame clonotypes and omits some of them. The sample lists some 240,000 clones; roughly four fifths were seen once. The genes are TRBV7-8 and TRBJ2-2; a possible D gene is TRBD2 (6 bases). This sequence originates from a man aged 30 to 39 with acute COVID-19. Sequenced sample: PBMCs or T cells enriched from blood (not recorded which). This CDR3 is CASSLVGGEPGELFF. The CDR3 nucleotides are TGTGCCAGCAGCTTAGTCGGCGGGGAACCCGGGGAGCTGTTTTTT.